Below, 10 T cell receptor beta chains from the same sample are listed, as sequenced in a study of molecular identifiers for immune sequencing clone quantification. TCRdb re-called the PCR reads with MiXCR, one entry per CDR3 protein. The sample lists about 510,000 distinct CDR3 sequences; roughly 26% were seen once. The sample consisted of naive CD8+ T cells from blood, with Jurkat cell RNA spiked in. The subset here: FACS-sorted CD8+CD4-CCR7+CD45RA+ naive T cells. The receptors shown here come from a human donor in good health. Some libraries in this study had Jurkat cell RNA spiked in.

The genes are TRBV6-5 and TRBJ2-7; D not resolved. The V end was cut by 2 bases, the J end by 3 bases, with 8 bases between. The CDR3 extends over 13 amino acids. Germline CDR1 is MNHEY and CDR2 is SVGAGI. Written as DNA, the CDR3 is TGTGCCAGCAGTTACGCGGCCGGCTACGAGCAGTACTTC. Translated, it gives CASSYAAGYEQYF.

This clonotype is a singleton in its sample. A much larger clone differs by one base, so this may be a read error. The V gene is TRBV5-1, the J gene TRBJ2-7; possible D gene TRBD2, 6 bases. The length of the CDR3 is 14 residues. Per germline, CDR1 SGHRS and CDR2 YFSETQ. The CDR3, as DNA: TGCGCCAGCAGCTCTACCGGGACTGTTGTCGAGCAGTGCTTC. The encoded protein is CASSSTGTVVEQCF. Full variable domain (remainder filled in from reference TRBV5-1 and TRBJ2-7): KAGVTQTPRYLIKTRGQQVTLSCSPISGHRSVSWYQQTPGQGLQFLFEYFSETQRNKGNFPGRFSGRQFSNSRSEMNVSTLELGDSALYLCASSSTGTVVEQCFGPGTRLTVT.

This clonotype has more than one count but fewer than ten. This CDR3 reads CATSSRDRGYEQYF. Here the CDR3 DNA reads TGTGCCACCAGCAGCCGGGACAGGGGCTACGAGCAGTACTTC. This rearrangement joins TRBV15 to TRBJ2-7; 10 bases match TRBD1. The junction had 2 bases not matched to a gene; V was cut back by 3 bases and J by 3 bases. The CDR3 spans 14 residues. The germline gives CDR1 LNHNV, CDR2 YYDKDF (reference sequence).

About this clonotype itself: This sequence may be a read error, since a much larger clone differs from it by one base. The V gene is TRBV13, the J gene TRBJ2-1; D call uncertain. CDR1 and CDR2 (germline): PRHDT, FYEKMQ (reference sequence). The CDR3 consists of 14 residues. The DNA of the CDR3 is TGTGCCAGCACGCTGGGCCACTCCTACAATGAGCAGCTCTTC. It yields the protein CASTLGHSYNEQLF.

This clonotype was detected many times. V and J are TRBV6-6 and TRBJ2-7; D gene uncertain. The CDR3 is 11 residues long. Germline CDR1 and CDR2: MNHNY and SVGAGI (reference sequence). The V and J ends lost 5 bases and 7 bases respectively, with 9 bases between them. CDR3 in DNA: TGTGCCAGCAGTCCAGGCCCGGAGCAGTACTTC. Translation gives CASSPGPEQYF.

In its sample, this clonotype was seen many times. The V gene is TRBV2, the J gene TRBJ2-3; D unresolved. Germline CDR1 and CDR2: SNHLY and FYNNEI. The length of the CDR3 is 15 residues. Trimming removed 4 bases at V and 2 bases at J, with 13 bases between. CDR3 protein: CASSGEKGNTDTQYF. CDR3 nucleotide sequence: TGTGCCAGCAGTGGAGAAAAGGGAAACACAGATACGCAGTATTTT.

The rearrangement links TRBV11-2 to TRBJ2-1; maybe TRBD1 (7 bases). V lost 5 bases to trimming and J lost 4 bases, with 18 bases between them. This CDR3 contains 16 residues. The germline gives CDR1 SGHAT, CDR2 FQNNGV. The CDR3 loop is CASSPGGTGEYNEQFF. CDR3 in DNA: TGTGCCAGCAGCCCCGGGGGTACAGGGGAATACAATGAGCAGTTCTTC.

The CDR3 bases are TGTGCCAGCAGCCGAGGGCGGCTTAACAATGAGCAGTTCTTC. Its translation: CASSRGRLNNEQFF. This chain uses TRBV7-9 with TRBJ2-1; D possibly corresponds to TRBD2 (5 bases). V dropped 5 bases and J dropped 5 bases, with 13 bases sitting between them. Germline V CDR1 and CDR2: SEHNR, FQNEAQ (reference sequence). This CDR3 spans 14 amino acids.

A word on this clonotype: Since a much larger clone is just one base distant, this may be a read error. The chain has TRBV6-5 and TRBJ2-4; maybe TRBD1 (6 bases). The CDR3 is 15 amino acids. In germline, CDR1 is MNHEY, CDR2 SVGAGI. The CDR3 reads CTSSYRAGAKNIQYF. DNA for the CDR3: TGTACCAGCAGTTACAGGGCCGGAGCCAAAAACATTCAGTACTTC.

Notes on this clonotype: A single base separates this from a much larger clone, so it may be a read error. The genes are TRBV18 and TRBJ2-3, with D tentatively TRBD1 (6 bases). CDR1 is KGHSH and CDR2 is LQKENI in the germline V gene. The length of the CDR3 is 15 residues. Written as DNA, the CDR3 is TGTGCCGGCTCACCACGGGACACCCGCACAGATACGCAGTATTTT. Its protein product is CAGSPRDTRTDTQYF.